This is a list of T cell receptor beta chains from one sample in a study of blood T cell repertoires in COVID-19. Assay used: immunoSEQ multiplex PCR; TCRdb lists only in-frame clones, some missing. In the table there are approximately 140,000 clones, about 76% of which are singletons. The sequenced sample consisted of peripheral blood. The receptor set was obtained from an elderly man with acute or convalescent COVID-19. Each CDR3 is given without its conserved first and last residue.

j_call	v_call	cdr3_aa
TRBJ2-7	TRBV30	AWSAGARGRAYEQY
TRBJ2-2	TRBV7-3	ASSVDREGELF
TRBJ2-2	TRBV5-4	ASSRDTSFIGELF
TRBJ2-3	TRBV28	ASWGAGGHRYTDTQY
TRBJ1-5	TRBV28	ASSPRDTQPQH
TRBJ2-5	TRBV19	ASSKVGAGQETQY
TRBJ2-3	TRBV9	ASSVGASGLTDTQY
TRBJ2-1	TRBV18	ASSPSTGGYNEQF
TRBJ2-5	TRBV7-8	ASSNGQDQETQY
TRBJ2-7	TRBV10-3	AITSGDRDFYEQY
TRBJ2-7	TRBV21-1	ASSPRWGPLREQY
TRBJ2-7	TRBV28	ASSPTPTGGRAYEQY
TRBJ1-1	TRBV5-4	ASSLRGPGGKNEAF
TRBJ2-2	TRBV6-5	ASGTGVTGELF
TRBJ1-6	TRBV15	ATSRVEGPLH
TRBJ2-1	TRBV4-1	ASSQGLRGQVHNEQF
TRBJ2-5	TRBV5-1	ASSLTSAQETQY
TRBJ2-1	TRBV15	ATSRGGTAYNEQF
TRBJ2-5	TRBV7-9	ASSFRGDQETQY
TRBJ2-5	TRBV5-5	ASSSGTETQY
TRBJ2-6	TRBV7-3	ASSRTSGGSGANVLT
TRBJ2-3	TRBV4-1	ASSQLSGGPFTDTQY
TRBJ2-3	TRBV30	AWSIGGPRTAGDTQY
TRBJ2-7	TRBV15	ATSSPGQGALEQY
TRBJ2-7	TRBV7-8	ASSFVQGPYEQY
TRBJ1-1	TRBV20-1	SASGTGISAF
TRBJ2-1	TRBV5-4	ASSNGQGINEQF
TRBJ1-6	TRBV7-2	ASSPNTGGGSGSPLH
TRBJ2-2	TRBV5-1	ASSIPRSGGANTGELF